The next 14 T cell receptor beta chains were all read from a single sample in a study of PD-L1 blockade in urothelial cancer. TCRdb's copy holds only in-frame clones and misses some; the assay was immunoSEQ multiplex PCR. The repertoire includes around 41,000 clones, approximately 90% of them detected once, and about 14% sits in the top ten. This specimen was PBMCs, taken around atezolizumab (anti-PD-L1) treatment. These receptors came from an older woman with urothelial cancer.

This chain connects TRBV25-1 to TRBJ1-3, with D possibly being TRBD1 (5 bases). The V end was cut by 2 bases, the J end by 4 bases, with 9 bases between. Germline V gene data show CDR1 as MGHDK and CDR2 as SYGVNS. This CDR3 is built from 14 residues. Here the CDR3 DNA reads TGTGCCAGCAGTGAACCAGGGTCCGGAAACACCATATATTTT. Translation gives CASSEPGSGNTIYF.

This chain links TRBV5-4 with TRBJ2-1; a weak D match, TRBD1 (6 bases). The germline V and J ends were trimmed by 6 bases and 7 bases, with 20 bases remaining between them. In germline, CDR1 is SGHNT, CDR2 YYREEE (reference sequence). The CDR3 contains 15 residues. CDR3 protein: CASTRRLGQMNEQFF. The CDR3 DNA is TGTGCCAGCACCCGGAGGTTAGGACAGATGAATGAGCAGTTCTTC. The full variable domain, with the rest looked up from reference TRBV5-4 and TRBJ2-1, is ETGVTQSPTHLIKTRGQQVTLRCSSQSGHNTVSWYQQALGQGPQFIFQYYREEENGRGNFPPRFSGLQFPNYSSELNVNALELDDSALYLCASTRRLGQMNEQFFGPGTRLTVL.

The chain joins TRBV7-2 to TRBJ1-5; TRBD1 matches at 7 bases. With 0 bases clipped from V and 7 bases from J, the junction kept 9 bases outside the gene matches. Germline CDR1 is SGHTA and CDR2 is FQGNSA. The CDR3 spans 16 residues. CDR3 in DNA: TGTGCCAGCAGCTTAGCGGCAGGGGGTCGGGTACAGCCCCAGCATTTT. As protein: CASSLAAGGRVQPQHF.

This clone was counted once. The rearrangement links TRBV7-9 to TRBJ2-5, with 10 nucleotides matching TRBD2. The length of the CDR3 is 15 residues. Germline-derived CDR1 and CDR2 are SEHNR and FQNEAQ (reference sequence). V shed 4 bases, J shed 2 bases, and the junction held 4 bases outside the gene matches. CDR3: CASSYLAGVQETQYF. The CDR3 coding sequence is TGTGCCAGCAGCTACCTAGCGGGGGTACAAGAGACCCAGTACTTC.

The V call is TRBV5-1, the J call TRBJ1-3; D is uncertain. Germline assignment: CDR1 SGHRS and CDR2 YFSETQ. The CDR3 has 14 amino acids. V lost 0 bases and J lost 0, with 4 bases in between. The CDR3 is CASSLDSSGNTIYF. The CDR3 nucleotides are TGCGCCAGCAGCTTGGACAGCTCTGGAAACACCATATATTTT.

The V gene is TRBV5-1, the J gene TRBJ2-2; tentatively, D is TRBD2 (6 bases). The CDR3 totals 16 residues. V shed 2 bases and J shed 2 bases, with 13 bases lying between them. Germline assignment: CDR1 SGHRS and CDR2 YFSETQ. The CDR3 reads CASSLAPGLNTGELFF. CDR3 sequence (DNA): TGCGCCAGCAGCTTAGCACCGGGACTCAACACCGGGGAGCTGTTTTTT.

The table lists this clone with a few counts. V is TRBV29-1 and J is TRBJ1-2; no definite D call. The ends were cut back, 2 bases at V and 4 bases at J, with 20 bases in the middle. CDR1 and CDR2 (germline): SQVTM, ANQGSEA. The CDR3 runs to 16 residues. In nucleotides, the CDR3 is TGCAGCGTTGAATCTGGTCGACACAAAGGGAGCTATGGCTACACCTTC. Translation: CSVESGRHKGSYGYTF.

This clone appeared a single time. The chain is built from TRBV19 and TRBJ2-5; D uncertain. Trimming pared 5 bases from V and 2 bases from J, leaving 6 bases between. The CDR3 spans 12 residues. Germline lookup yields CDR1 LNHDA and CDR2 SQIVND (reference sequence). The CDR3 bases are TGTGCCAGTAGTTCACTGCAAGAGACCCAGTACTTC. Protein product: CASSSLQETQYF.

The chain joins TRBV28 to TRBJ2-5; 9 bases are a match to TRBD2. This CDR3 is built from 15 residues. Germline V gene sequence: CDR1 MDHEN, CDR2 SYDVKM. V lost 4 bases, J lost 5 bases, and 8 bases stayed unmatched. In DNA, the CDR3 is TGTGCCAGCAGTTGGACCAGCGGGAGGTCGGAGACCCAGTACTTC. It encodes CASSWTSGRSETQYF.

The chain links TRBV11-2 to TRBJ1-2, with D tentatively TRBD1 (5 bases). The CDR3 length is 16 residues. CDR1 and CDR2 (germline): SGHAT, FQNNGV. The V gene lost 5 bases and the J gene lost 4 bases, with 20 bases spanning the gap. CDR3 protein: CASSPSWAGPLYGYTF. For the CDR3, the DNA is TGTGCCAGCAGCCCATCGTGGGCGGGGCCTCTCTATGGCTACACCTTC.

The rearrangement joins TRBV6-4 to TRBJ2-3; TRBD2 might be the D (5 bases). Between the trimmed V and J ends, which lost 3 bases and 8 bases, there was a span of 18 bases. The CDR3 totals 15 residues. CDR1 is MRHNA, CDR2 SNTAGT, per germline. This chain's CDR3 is CASSEIAGGRGTQYF. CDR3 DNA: TGTGCCAGCAGTGAGATCGCGGGCGGTCGAGGTACGCAGTATTTT.

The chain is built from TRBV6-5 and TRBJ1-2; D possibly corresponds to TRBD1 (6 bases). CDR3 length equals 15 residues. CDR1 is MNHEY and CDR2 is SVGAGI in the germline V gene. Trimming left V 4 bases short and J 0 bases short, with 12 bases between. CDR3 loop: CASSSIWTANYGYTF. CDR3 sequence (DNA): TGTGCCAGCAGTTCAATCTGGACAGCTAACTATGGCTACACCTTC.

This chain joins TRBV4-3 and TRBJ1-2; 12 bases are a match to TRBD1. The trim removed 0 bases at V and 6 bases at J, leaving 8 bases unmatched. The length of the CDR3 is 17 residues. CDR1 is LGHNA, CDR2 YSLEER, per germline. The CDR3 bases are TGCGCCAGCAGCCAAGATACGGGACAGGGGGCAAAGAATGGCTACACCTTC. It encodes CASSQDTGQGAKNGYTF.

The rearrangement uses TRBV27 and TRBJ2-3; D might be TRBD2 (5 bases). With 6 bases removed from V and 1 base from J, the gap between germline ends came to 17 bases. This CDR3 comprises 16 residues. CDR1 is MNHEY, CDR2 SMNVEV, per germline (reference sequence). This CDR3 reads CASSPDYQPRTDTQYF. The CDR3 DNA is TGTGCCAGCAGCCCCGACTACCAGCCTCGCACAGATACGCAGTATTTT.